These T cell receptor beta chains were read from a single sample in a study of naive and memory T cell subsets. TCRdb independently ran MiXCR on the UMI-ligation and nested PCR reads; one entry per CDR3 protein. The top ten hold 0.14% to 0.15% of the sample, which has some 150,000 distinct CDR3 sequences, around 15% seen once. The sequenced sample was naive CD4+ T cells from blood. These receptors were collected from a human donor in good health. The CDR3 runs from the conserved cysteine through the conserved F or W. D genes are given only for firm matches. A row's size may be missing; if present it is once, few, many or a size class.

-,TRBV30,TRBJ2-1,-,TGTGCCTGGAGTGTACTGGGGACAAGGGGTGGTGAGCAGTTCTTC,CAWSVLGTRGGEQFF
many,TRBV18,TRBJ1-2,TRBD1,TGTGCCAGCTCCCCCCAGGGGGATAACTATGGCTACACCTTC,CASSPQGDNYGYTF
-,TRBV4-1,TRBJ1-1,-,TGCGCCAGCGCACCGGTGGGCCAGAAGAACACTGAAGCTTTCTTT,CASAPVGQKNTEAFF
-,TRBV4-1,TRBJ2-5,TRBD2,TGCGCCAGCAGCCAAGATCCAGCGGGGGACTTACAAGAGACCCAGTACTTC,CASSQDPAGDLQETQYF
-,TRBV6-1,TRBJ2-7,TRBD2,TGTGCCAGGAGTGCCGCTAGCGGGAGTTACGAGCAGTACTTC,CARSAASGSYEQYF
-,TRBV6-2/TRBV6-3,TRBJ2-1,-,TGTGCCAGCAGTTACTTAAGGAGCTCCTACAATAAGCAGTTCTTC,CASSYLRSSYNKQFF
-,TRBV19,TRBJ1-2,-,TGTGCCAGTAGTATTCGCGGCAGCGCGGCGACCTACACCTTC,CASSIRGSAATYTF
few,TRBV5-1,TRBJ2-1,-,TGCGCCAGCAGCTTGATGGCGGGGGCCCACAATGAGCAGTTCTTC,CASSLMAGAHNEQFF
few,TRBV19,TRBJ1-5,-,TGTGCCAGTAGTATTATGAAGGGGCCGGGGCCCCAGCATTTT,CASSIMKGPGPQHF
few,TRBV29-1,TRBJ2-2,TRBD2,TGCAGCGTTGGACTGGCAGAGGGAGGGGCGAACACCGGGGAGCTGTTTTTT,CSVGLAEGGANTGELFF
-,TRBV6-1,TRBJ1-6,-,TGTGCCAGCAGAGGCACCTCGGGGGTGTCACCCCTCCACTTT,CASRGTSGVSPLHF
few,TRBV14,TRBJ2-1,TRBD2,TGTGCCAGCAGCCACCGGACTAGCGGGAGGGCCCCCCCCTCCTACAATGAGCAGTTCTTC,CASSHRTSGRAPPSYNEQFF
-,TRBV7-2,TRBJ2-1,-,TGTGCCAGCAGCTCCCGGGAAGCAGTAAGCTCCTACAATGAGCAGTTCTTC,CASSSREAVSSYNEQFF
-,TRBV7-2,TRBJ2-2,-,TGTGCCAGCAGCTTCGGTCAGCAGAACACCGGGGAGCTGTTTTTT,CASSFGQQNTGELFF
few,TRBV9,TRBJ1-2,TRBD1,TGTGCCAGCAGCGTAGCTGAGGGGGCGCGAGGCTATGGCTACACCTTC,CASSVAEGARGYGYTF
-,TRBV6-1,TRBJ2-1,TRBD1,TGTGCCAGCAGAGAACCCGGCACAGGGGGCAAGTTCTTC,CASREPGTGGKFF
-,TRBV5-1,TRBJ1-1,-,TGCGCCAGCAGCTTGGGGGCAGGGAAGAACACTGAAGCTTTCTTT,CASSLGAGKNTEAFF
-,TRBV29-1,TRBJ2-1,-,TGCAGCGTTGAAGATCTCCGGGAGAGGGCTCGCAATGAGCAGTTCTTC,CSVEDLRERARNEQFF
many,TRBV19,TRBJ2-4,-,TGTGCCAGTAGTATAGTGGCAGGGAAAAACATTCAGTACTTC,CASSIVAGKNIQYF
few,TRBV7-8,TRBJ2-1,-,TGTGCCAGCAGCCCTGGACAGATGAACAATGAGCAGTTCTTC,CASSPGQMNNEQFF
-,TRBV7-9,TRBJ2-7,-,TGTGCCACCTCCGGGTTCCAATCTTACTACGAGCAGTACTTC,CATSGFQSYYEQYF
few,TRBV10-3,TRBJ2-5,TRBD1,TGTGCCATCAGAACCGGGACAGGGGACCAAGAGACCCAGTACTTC,CAIRTGTGDQETQYF
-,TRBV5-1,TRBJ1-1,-,TGCGCCAGCAGCTTGGAGGATTGGCCCTACATGAACACTGAAGCTTTCTTT,CASSLEDWPYMNTEAFF
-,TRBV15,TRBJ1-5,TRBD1,TGTGCCACCAGCAGAGGGGGGACAGGGGGCTTCGAGCCCCAGCATTTT,CATSRGGTGGFEPQHF
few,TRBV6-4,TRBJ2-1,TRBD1,TGTGCCAGCAGTGACTCTGGGACAGGGTACAATGAGCAGTTCTTC,CASSDSGTGYNEQFF
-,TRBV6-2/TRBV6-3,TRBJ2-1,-,TGTGCCAGCAGACCACTAGACTACAATGAGCAGTTCTTC,CASRPLDYNEQFF